This T cell receptor beta chain stems from a study of T cells after yellow fever vaccination (dated 2019 in TCRdb). Notes on the research overall: Libraries from fractions with low cell numbers were prepared with the SMART-Seq v4 Ultra Low Input RNA kit. To track T-cell clones before and after primary and booster YFV17D yellow fever vaccination, bulk TCR alpha and beta repertoires were sequenced longitudinally. The cohort comprised two healthy male donors, one aged 18 to 29 and one aged 30 to 40 years. Blood was drawn at multiple timepoints before and after primary and secondary immunization, with bulk PBMC replicates and cell subsets isolated. The study at large found these results: Because the study included only two donors, the extent to which the findings can be generalized is limited. A small fraction of clonotypes appeared in both the CD4 and CD8 compartments, likely as a result of convergent recombination. Computational filtering was required because FACS-sorted repertoires could contain abundant contaminating clonotypes from the bulk population. Most clones expanded after primary vaccination were re-detected after the booster (about 95% of CD4 and roughly 87% of CD8), suggesting broad memory maintenance. The secondary T-cell response was weaker than the primary response but faster, peaking on day 5 instead of day 15.

A remark on this clonotype: The antigen this receptor binds is unknown. Base-call qualities are not available, and no considerably larger clone is one nucleotide away.

The sequencing machine was an Illumina NovaSeq 6000. TCR cDNA was synthesized by 5'RACE template switching, which introduced a universal primer site and unique molecular identifiers. Priming for cDNA synthesis came from both the TCR alpha and TCR beta constant segments. Two PCR steps were used to amplify libraries, with sample barcodes and sequencing adapters being added in the second step. Sequencing of libraries was done on Illumina HiSeq 2500 (2x100 bp) or NovaSeq (2x150 bp). The authors' analysis ran thus. Demultiplexing of reads and collapsing into UMI consensus sequences were performed with MIGEC, and V(D)J alignment was carried out with MiXCR. Using edgeR on replicate PBMC samples, clonotypes were called vaccine-responding if FDR was below 0.01 and the log2 fold change was above 5 up to day 15. CD4 or CD8 identity was assigned to each bulk clonotype according to whether the clonotype was present at higher abundance in the sequenced CD4 repertoire or the sequenced CD8 repertoire. TCRdb reprocessing: public reads trimmed at Q25 with fastp, clones called with MiXCR, in-frame beta chains kept. Entries that share a CDR3 protein sequence are merged under the most common genes and DNA. TCRdb's processing, not the study's, gives the V and J calls here. The sample yields over 300,000 distinct CDR3 sequences; 3% to 4.5% were counted once. The top ten clonotypes cover about a quarter of the sample.

The CDR3 runs 11 amino acids, cysteine and phenylalanine included. Only the CDR3 DNA is retained, 33 bases long and in frame from the first base. CDR1 LNHDA and CDR2 SQIVND are derived from the germline V gene (reference sequence). V and J lose 10 bases and 3 bases, and a span of 9 bases separates them. The treatment or condition tag for this specimen amounts to: live attenuated yellow fever vaccine strain. At each blood-draw timepoint, two biological replicates of bulk PBMCs were obtained. PBMCs were isolated from peripheral blood using a standard Ficoll-Paque protocol. RNA was extracted with TriZol from bulk PBMCs, CD4 and CD8 fractions, and dextramer-positive and dextramer-negative fractions.

The sequence joins TRBV19 to TRBJ1-1, with TRBD1 as a weak D call on 5 bases. This sequence was found in a man aged 18 to 29 who received the YFV17D yellow fever vaccine. Sequenced material: PBMCs, taken on the day of the yellow fever booster vaccination. CDR3 reads: CATQQDTEAFF. The sequenced DNA is TGTGCCACCCAACAGGACACTGAAGCTTTCTTT. This CDR3, with the reference TRBV19 and TRBJ1-1 proteins standing in past its ends, gives the full variable domain DGGITQSPKYLFRKEGQNVTLSCEQNLNHDAMYWYRQDPGQGLRLIYYSQIVNDFQKGDIAEGYSVSREKKESFPLTVTSAQKNPTAFYLCATQQDTEAFFGQGTRLTVV.